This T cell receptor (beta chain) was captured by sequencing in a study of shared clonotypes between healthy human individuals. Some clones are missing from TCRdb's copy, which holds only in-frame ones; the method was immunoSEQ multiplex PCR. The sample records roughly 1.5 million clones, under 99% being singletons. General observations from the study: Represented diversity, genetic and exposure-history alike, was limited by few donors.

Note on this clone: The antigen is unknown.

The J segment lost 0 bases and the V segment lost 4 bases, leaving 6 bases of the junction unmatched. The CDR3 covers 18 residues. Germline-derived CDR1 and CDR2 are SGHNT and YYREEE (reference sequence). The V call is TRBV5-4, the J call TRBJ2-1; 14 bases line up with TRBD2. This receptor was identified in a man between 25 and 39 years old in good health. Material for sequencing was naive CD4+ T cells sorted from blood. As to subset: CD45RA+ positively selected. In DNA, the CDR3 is TGTGCCAGCAGCCCGGGACTAGCGGGAGCGAGCTCCTACAATGAGCAGTTCTTC. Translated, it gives CASSPGLAGASSYNEQFF.